This passage covers 29 T cell receptor beta chains from one sample sequenced in a study of regulatory T cells in long-lasting Graves disease. The time point here: newly diagnosed GD, antithyroid drugs for less than 3 months. From RNA extracted from PBMCs, the TCR library was made. To make TCR beta libraries, researchers used iRepertoire HTBI primers and Arm-PCR of CDR3 regions. TCRdb re-derived calls from the multiplex PCR reads in MiXCR, one entry per CDR3 protein. The table includes hundreds of thousands of distinct CDR3 sequences, more than 15% detected once. The same data also contributed to another study, on T cells in Graves' hyperthyroidism and ophthalmopathy.

The sequenced sample was peripheral blood mononuclear cells (PBMCs), obtained at new diagnosis, from a patient treated with antithyroid drugs. These receptors were taken from a woman between 40 and 65 years old with Graves disease.

This clonotype was counted between two and nine times. V gene TRBV6-1 combines with J gene TRBJ2-1; a possible D gene is TRBD2 (6 bases). The germline V gene has CDR1 MNHNS and CDR2 SASEGT. CDR3 size: 15 residues. Trimming left V 6 bases short and J 3 bases short, with 15 bases between. As DNA, the CDR3 is TGTGCCAGCAGACCCCTCCGGGGGATCTACAATGAGCAGTTCTTC. Translating it yields CASRPLRGIYNEQFF.

Comments on this clonotype: A read error may produce the germline difference seen at one junction end. The CDR3 DNA reads as TGTGCCAGCAGCTCCCTAGGAGAGACCCTGTACTTC. Translated, it gives CASSSLGETLYF. This chain joins TRBV12-3 or TRBV12-4 and TRBJ2-5; D uncertain. CDR3 length equals 12 residues.

The chain couples TRBV6-2 or TRBV6-3 to TRBJ2-4; 8 bases align to TRBD1. Germline V gives CDR1 MNHEY, CDR2 SVGEGT. This CDR3 is 17 amino acids long. V lost 2 bases and J lost 6; bases outside the gene matches: 12. DNA of the CDR3: TGTGCCAGCAGTTACCCGGGGACAGGATCAGTCGGAAACATTCAGTACTTC. Protein: CASSYPGTGSVGNIQYF.

The sample holds many counts of this clonotype. V and J are TRBV10-3 and TRBJ1-5; the D gene is possibly TRBD1 (5 bases). The V gene's germline CDR1 is ENHRY and CDR2 SYGVKD. V lost 8 bases and J lost 5, with 13 bases in between. This CDR3 region has 13 residues. For the CDR3, the DNA is TGTGCCATCCAGCGGGGGTATGATCAGCCCCAGCATTTT. Its protein is CAIQRGYDQPQHF.

This clonotype was detected many times. The chain carries TRBV6-4 and TRBJ1-1; no clear D. The germline CDR1 and CDR2 sequences are MRHNA and SNTAGT. Trimming cost V 2 bases and J 5 bases, with 9 bases left between them. CDR3 length: 13 amino acids. The CDR3 here is CASSDHSGTEAFF. The CDR3, as DNA: TGTGCCAGCAGTGACCACAGTGGGACTGAAGCTTTCTTT.

This clonotype was counted a few times. The CDR3 DNA reads as TGTGCCAGATACAGAGAGCAGAGGGGGGAGCTGTTTTTT. This codes for CARYREQRGELFF. The V gene is TRBV2, the J gene TRBJ2-2; D is ambiguous. CDR3 length equals 13 residues. V was trimmed by 9 bases and J by 8 bases, leaving 16 bases between them. Germline V gene sequence: CDR1 SNHLY, CDR2 FYNNEI.

This clonotype was found many times. The genes are TRBV20-1 and TRBJ2-3; maybe TRBD1 (6 bases). Trimming pared 4 bases from V and 3 bases from J, leaving 14 bases between. This CDR3 comprises 14 residues. Germline V CDR1 and CDR2: DFQATT, SNEGSKA (reference sequence). CDR3 DNA sequence: TGCAGTGCTATTGCAGGGGCAAGGACAGATACGCAGTATTTT. Encoded protein: CSAIAGARTDTQYF.

This clonotype was recorded a few times. A much larger clone is a single base away; this may be a read error. V and J are TRBV12-3 or TRBV12-4 and TRBJ2-2; D is ambiguous. This CDR3 comprises 18 residues. The V end was cut by 5 bases, the J end by 0 bases, with 19 bases between. The CDR3 region has the DNA TGTGCCAGCAGTCGCCTGAGACGTGGCACCTCGAACACCGGGGAGCTGTTTTTT. This codes for CASSRLRRGTSNTGELFF.

This chain connects TRBV20-1 to TRBJ1-4; D may be TRBD1 (6 bases). CDR3 length: 12 amino acids. CDR1 and CDR2 (germline): DFQATT, SNEGSKA (reference sequence). Deletions cut 3 bases from V and 7 bases from J, with 9 bases between. This chain's CDR3 is CSASSRGEKLFF. CDR3 bases: TGCAGTGCTAGTAGCAGGGGTGAAAAACTGTTTTTT.

This clonotype was seen a few times. J is TRBJ1-1 and V is TRBV20-1; D is possibly TRBD1 (5 bases). Germline V CDR1 and CDR2: DFQATT, SNEGSKA (reference sequence). This CDR3 is 14 amino acids long. V was clipped by 3 bases and J by 8 bases, with 19 bases between them. The CDR3 spells CSASATDTKVEAFF. The CDR3 bases are TGCAGTGCTAGTGCGACGGACACCAAGGTAGAAGCTTTCTTT.

This clonotype was seen at least ten times. The CDR3 DNA is TGTGCCATCAGGATGACCGGACAGGGTGAAACTAATGAAAAACTGTTTTTT. This encodes CAIRMTGQGETNEKLFF. The J gene is TRBJ1-4, the V gene TRBV10-3; 8 positions match TRBD1. CDR1 and CDR2 from the germline V gene are ENHRY and SYGVKD. CDR3 size: 17 residues. V gave up 6 bases and J gave up 1 base; unmatched junction bases: 10.

The chain is built from TRBV4-1 and TRBJ2-7; 9 positions agree with TRBD2. V lost 1 base, J lost 6 bases, and 4 bases stayed unmatched. Germline V gene sequence: CDR1 MGHRA, CDR2 YSYEKL. This CDR3 is 14 amino acids long. In DNA, the CDR3 is TGCGCCAGCAGCCAAGGGCGGGGGGGTCGCGAGCAGTACTTC. It yields the protein CASSQGRGGREQYF.

The table lists this clonotype with many counts. The chain links TRBV11-1 to TRBJ1-1; D perhaps matches TRBD1 (6 bases). With 3 bases removed from V and 8 bases from J, the gap between germline ends came to 13 bases. Germline V gene sequence: CDR1 SGHAT, CDR2 FQDESV (reference sequence). This CDR3 is built from 13 residues. CDR3 sequence (DNA): TGTGCCAGCAGCTTGGTCAGGGGCTTCGAAGCTTTCTTT. Translating it yields CASSLVRGFEAFF.

At least ten counts were recorded for this clonotype. The chain is built from TRBV6-5 and TRBJ2-7; D remains ambiguous. Germline-derived CDR1 and CDR2 are MNHEY and SVGAGI. The CDR3 has 14 residues. V was cut by 2 bases and J by 3 bases, with 11 bases left in between. The chain's CDR3 is CASSYGPINYEQYF. The CDR3 coding sequence is TGTGCCAGCAGTTACGGACCCATAAACTACGAGCAGTACTTC.

This clonotype was seen ten or more times. The J gene is TRBJ1-2, the V gene TRBV3-1; no clear D gene. CDR1 is LGHDT and CDR2 is YNNKEL in the germline V gene (reference sequence). The CDR3 covers 11 residues. V was pared by 1 base and J by 6 bases, with 3 bases between. In DNA, the CDR3 is TGTGCCAGCAGCCAAGCTAATGGCTACACCTTC. Its protein product is CASSQANGYTF.

Only a few counts were recorded for this clonotype. The chain is built from TRBV9 and TRBJ2-5; D may be TRBD2 (5 bases). V lost 0 bases, J lost 5 bases, and 17 bases lay in between. CDR1 is SGDLS and CDR2 is YYNGEE in the germline V gene. This CDR3 has 16 residues. In nucleotides, the CDR3 is TGTGCCAGCAGCGTAGAAGGCGGGCCAGCGCGGGAGACCCAGTACTTC. As protein: CASSVEGGPARETQYF.

In this sample, this clonotype turned up many times. This chain joins TRBV2 and TRBJ1-2; TRBD1 might be the D (5 bases). V gave up 2 bases and J gave up 4 bases, with 11 bases separating them. Germline-derived CDR1 and CDR2 are SNHLY and FYNNEI. This CDR3 has 14 residues. CDR3: CASSEQVTGYGYTF. In nucleotides, the CDR3 is TGTGCCAGCAGTGAACAGGTCACAGGCTATGGCTACACCTTC.

With respect to this clonotype: This could be a read error, since a much larger clone is one nucleotide away. The V and J genes are TRBV7-9 and TRBJ2-5; TRBD2 matches at 9 bases. The CDR3 totals 18 residues. Germline CDR1 and CDR2: SEHNR and FQNEAQ (reference sequence). The CDR3 DNA is TGTGCCAGCAGCCCCTACCCCGGTACAGGGCGGGGGGGAGAGATCCAGTACTTC. Amino acids: CASSPYPGTGRGGEIQYF.

This clonotype has ten or more counts. The V and J genes are TRBV20-1 and TRBJ2-3, with D hard to call. Trimming cost V 5 bases and J 6 bases, with 12 bases left between them. The CDR3 is 12 residues long. Germline V CDR1 and CDR2: DFQATT, SNEGSKA (reference sequence). The CDR3 is CSALKGVDTQYF. The DNA of the CDR3 is TGCAGTGCTCTAAAGGGCGTGGATACGCAGTATTTT.

Many counts were recorded for this clonotype. The rearrangement links TRBV28 to TRBJ2-3; 7 bases align to TRBD2. The CDR3 sequence is 16 residues long. Trimming took 0 bases from V and 0 from J; bases not matched to a gene: 3. Germline V CDR1 and CDR2: MDHEN, SYDVKM. CDR3 bases: TGTGCCAGCAGTTTATGGAGCGGGACTAGCACAGATACGCAGTATTTT. Amino acid sequence: CASSLWSGTSTDTQYF.

The sample holds many counts of this clonotype. V is TRBV3-1 and J is TRBJ2-7, with 10 bases fitting TRBD1. The CDR3 spans 15 residues. From germline, CDR1 is LGHDT and CDR2 YNNKEL (reference sequence). V lost 2 bases to trimming and J lost 5 bases; unmatched junction nucleotides: 6. CDR3 in DNA: TGTGCCAGCAGCCAACCTTCGACAGGGGGCCACGAGCAGTACTTC. Its translation: CASSQPSTGGHEQYF.

The sample holds many counts of this clonotype. This sequence joins TRBV20-1 and TRBJ2-1, with 10 bases identical to TRBD2. The CDR3 totals 14 residues. The germline gives CDR1 DFQATT, CDR2 SNEGSKA (reference sequence). V lost 6 bases to trimming and J lost 3 bases; unmatched junction nucleotides: 5. CDR3 nucleotides: TGCAGTGCAATAGCGGGGGGCCTCTACAATGAGCAGTTCTTC. Amino acids: CSAIAGGLYNEQFF.

The chain has TRBV19 and TRBJ2-2; D unresolved. Germline V lookup: CDR1 LNHDA, CDR2 SQIVND (reference sequence). CDR3 length: 14 residues. V was cut by 0 bases and J by 4 bases, with 6 bases left in between. CDR3 region: CASSIDGRTGELFF. For the CDR3, the DNA is TGTGCCAGTAGTATAGATGGTCGCACCGGGGAGCTGTTTTTT.

This clonotype has at least ten counts. This rearrangement joins TRBV11-3 to TRBJ1-1; a possible D gene is TRBD1 (5 bases). Germline CDR1 SGHNT, CDR2 YENEEA. The CDR3 extends over 15 amino acids. V dropped 0 bases and J dropped 6 bases, with 14 bases sitting between them. In DNA form, the CDR3 reads TGTGCCAGCAGCTTAGAGGGGCGCCTGGGTTCTGAAGCTTTCTTT. Its protein product is CASSLEGRLGSEAFF.

This clonotype was found many times. Here the CDR3 DNA reads TGTGCCATCAGTGCCACAGGGTACACTGAAGCTTTCTTT. Translation: CAISATGYTEAFF. The chain employs TRBV10-3 and TRBJ1-1; TRBD1 is a possible D gene (6 bases). This CDR3 spans 13 amino acids. Germline values: CDR1 ENHRY, CDR2 SYGVKD. Trimming removed 4 bases from V and 3 bases from J, with 9 bases in between.

Comments on this clonotype: A clone one base away is much larger, so this may be a read error. This chain joins TRBV30 and TRBJ2-1; D may correspond to TRBD1 or TRBD2 (6 bases each). This CDR3 is 14 amino acids long. Per the germline V gene, CDR1 is GTSNPN and CDR2 is SVGIG (reference sequence). V lost 2 bases, J lost 8 bases, and 16 bases lay in between. For the CDR3, the DNA is TGTGCCTGGAGTCTAGGGGCAAGGGGGGATGAGCAGTTCTTC. Translating it yields CAWSLGARGDEQFF.

This clonotype showed up many times. The genes are TRBV30 and TRBJ2-2; no clear D gene. Germline V lookup: CDR1 GTSNPN, CDR2 SVGIG (reference sequence). The CDR3 runs 12 residues. V lost 5 bases to trimming and J lost 5 bases, with 9 bases between them. In nucleotides, the CDR3 is TGTGCCTGGCGAAAGTTAACCGGGGAGCTGTTTTTT. Residues: CAWRKLTGELFF. The whole variable domain, filled in from reference TRBV30 and TRBJ2-2, reads SQTIHQWPATLVQPVGSPLSLECTVEGTSNPNLYWYRQAAGRGLQLLFYSVGIGQISSEVPQNLSASRPQDRQFILSSKKLLLSDSGFYLCAWRKLTGELFFGEGSRLTVL.

At least ten counts were recorded for this clonotype. The V gene is TRBV6-1, the J gene TRBJ2-7, with 10 bases identical to TRBD1. The CDR3 has 16 amino acids. Trimming at V came to 8 bases and at J to 7 bases, leaving 17 bases not matched to a gene. CDR1 and CDR2 from the germline V gene are MNHNS and SASEGT. CDR3 protein: CASGRTGTGAAGEQYF. CDR3 in DNA: TGTGCCAGCGGAAGAACCGGGACAGGGGCCGCCGGGGAGCAGTACTTC.

Many counts were recorded for this clonotype. This rearrangement joins TRBV18 to TRBJ2-5, with a possible D match to TRBD1 (5 bases). Trimming pared 0 bases from V and 4 bases from J, leaving 15 bases between. Per germline, CDR1 KGHSH and CDR2 LQKENI. CDR3 size: 16 residues. CDR3 region: CASSPPAAGLGETQYF. As DNA, the CDR3 is TGTGCCAGCTCACCACCCGCGGCAGGGCTAGGAGAGACCCAGTACTTC.